Detailed here is one T cell receptor (beta chain). Its specificity is unknown. CDR1 is SEHNR, CDR2 FQNEAQ, per germline (reference sequence). The CDR3 length is 14 residues. V gave up 3 bases and J gave up 2 bases, with 10 bases separating them. PCR amplification relied on 60 Vbeta primers (plus 13 Jbeta primers). Assay: immunoSEQ multiplex PCR; the TCRdb copy retains only in-frame clones and omits some. The data hold roughly 120,000 clones, with about four fifths observed a single time. The record originates from a study of cytomegalovirus exposure and HLA in healthy donors. General observations from the study: The authors later found most CMV-associated TCR beta chains appeared HLA-restricted. It was shown in a later analysis that HLA-associated TCR beta chains were more clonally expanded than other, equally common chains. A reported reduction in N-insertions relative to the roughly 670-donor mean was seen in an Asian-associated ancestry cluster in a later analysis.

The clonotype was recovered from a young man in good health and CMV-seropositive. The specimen was PBMCs. The V gene is TRBV7-9, the J gene TRBJ2-5; tentatively, D is TRBD2 (5 bases). The DNA for the CDR3 is TGTGCCAGCAGCTTTCGTACGGGGCAAGAGACCCAGTACTTC. It codes for CASSFRTGQETQYF.